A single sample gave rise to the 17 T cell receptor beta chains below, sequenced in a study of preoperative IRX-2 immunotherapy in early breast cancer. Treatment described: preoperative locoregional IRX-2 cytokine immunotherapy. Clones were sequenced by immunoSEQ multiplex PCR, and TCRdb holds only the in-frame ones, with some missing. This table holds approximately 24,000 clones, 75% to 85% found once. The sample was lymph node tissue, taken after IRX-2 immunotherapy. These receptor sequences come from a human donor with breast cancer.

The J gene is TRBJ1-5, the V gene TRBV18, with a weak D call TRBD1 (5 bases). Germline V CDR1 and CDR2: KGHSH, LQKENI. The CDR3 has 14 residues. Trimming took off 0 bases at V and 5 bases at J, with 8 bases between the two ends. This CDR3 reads CASSPPGGDQPQHF. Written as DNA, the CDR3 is TGTGCCAGCTCACCACCTGGGGGAGATCAGCCCCAGCATTTT.

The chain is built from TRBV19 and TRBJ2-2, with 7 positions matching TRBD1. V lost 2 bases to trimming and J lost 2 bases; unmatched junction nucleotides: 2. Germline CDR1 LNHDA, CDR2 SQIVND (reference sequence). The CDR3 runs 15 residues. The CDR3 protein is CASSIWTGNTGELFF. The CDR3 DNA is TGTGCCAGTAGTATATGGACAGGAAACACCGGGGAGCTGTTTTTT.

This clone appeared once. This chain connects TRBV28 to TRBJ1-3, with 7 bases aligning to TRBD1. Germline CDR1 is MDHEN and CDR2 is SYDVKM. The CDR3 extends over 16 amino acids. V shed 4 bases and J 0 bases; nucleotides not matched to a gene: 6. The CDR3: CASSSPTGNSGNTIYF. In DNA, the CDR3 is TGTGCCAGCAGTTCCCCGACAGGGAACTCTGGAAACACCATATATTTT.

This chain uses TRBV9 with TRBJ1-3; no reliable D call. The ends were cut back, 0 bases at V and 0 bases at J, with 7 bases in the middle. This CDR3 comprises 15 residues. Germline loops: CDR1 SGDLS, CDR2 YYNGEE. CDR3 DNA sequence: TGTGCCAGCAGCGTAGGTGGAGACTCTGGAAACACCATATATTTT. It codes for CASSVGGDSGNTIYF.

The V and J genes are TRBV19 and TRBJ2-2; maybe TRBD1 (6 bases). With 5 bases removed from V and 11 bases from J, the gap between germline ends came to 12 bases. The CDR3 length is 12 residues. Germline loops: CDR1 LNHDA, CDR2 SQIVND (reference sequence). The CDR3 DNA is TGTGCCAGTAGTGGACAGTATCTCGAGCTGTTTTTT. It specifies CASSGQYLELFF.

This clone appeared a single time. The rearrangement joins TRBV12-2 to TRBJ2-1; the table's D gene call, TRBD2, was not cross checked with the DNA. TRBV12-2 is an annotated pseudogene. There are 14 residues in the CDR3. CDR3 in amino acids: CATGGLALYNEQFF. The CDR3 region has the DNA TGTGCCACCGGGGGACTAGCCCTGTACAATGAGCAGTTCTTC.

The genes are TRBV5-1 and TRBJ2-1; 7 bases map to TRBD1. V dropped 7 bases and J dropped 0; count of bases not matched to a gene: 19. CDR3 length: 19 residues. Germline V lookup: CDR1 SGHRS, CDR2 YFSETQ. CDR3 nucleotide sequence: TGCGCCAGCTCAAAGGGGCCACTTCAGGGGGATGGCTCCTACAATGAGCAGTTCTTC. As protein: CASSKGPLQGDGSYNEQFF.

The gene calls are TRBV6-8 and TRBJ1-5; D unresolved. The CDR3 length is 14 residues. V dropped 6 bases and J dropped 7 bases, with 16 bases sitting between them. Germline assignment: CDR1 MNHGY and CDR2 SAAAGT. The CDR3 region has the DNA TGTGCCAGCAGCCCCCCCGGGAGCTGGCAGCCCCAGCATTTT. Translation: CASSPPGSWQPQHF.

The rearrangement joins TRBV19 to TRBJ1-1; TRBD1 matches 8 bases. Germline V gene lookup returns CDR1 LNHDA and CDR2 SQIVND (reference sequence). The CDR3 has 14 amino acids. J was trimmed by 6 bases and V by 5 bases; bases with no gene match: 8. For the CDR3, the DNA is TGTGCCAGTAGTCCGTGGACAGGGCTCGCTGAAGCTTTCTTT. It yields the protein CASSPWTGLAEAFF.

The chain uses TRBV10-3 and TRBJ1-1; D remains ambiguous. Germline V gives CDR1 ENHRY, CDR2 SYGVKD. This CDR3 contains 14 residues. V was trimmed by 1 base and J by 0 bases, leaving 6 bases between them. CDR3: CAISEYGMNTEAFF. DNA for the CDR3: TGTGCCATCAGTGAGTACGGAATGAACACTGAAGCTTTCTTT.

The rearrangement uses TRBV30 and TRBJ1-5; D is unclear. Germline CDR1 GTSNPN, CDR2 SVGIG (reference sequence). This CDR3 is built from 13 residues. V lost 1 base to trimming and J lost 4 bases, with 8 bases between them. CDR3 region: CAWSGGGNQPQHF. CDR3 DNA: TGTGCCTGGAGTGGGGGAGGGAATCAGCCCCAGCATTTT. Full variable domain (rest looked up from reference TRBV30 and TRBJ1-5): SQTIHQWPATLVQPVGSPLSLECTVEGTSNPNLYWYRQAAGRGLQLLFYSVGIGQISSEVPQNLSASRPQDRQFILSSKKLLLSDSGFYLCAWSGGGNQPQHFGDGTRLSIL.

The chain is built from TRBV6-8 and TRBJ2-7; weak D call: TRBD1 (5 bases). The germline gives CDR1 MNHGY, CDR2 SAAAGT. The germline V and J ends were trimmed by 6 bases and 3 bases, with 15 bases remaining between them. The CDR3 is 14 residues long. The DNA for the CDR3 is TGTGCCAGCAGGGTGGGGCAGGGAATCTACGAGCAGTACTTC. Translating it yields CASRVGQGIYEQYF.

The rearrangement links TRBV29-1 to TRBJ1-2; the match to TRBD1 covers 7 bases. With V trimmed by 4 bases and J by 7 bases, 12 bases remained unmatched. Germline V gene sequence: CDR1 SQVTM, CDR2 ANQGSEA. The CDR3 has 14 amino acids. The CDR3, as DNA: TGCAGCGTTGTAGGGCTTCAGGGGGGACGTGGCTACACCTTC. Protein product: CSVVGLQGGRGYTF.

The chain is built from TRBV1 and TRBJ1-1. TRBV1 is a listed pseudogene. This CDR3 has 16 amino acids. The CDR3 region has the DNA TGCGCCAGCAGCCACGTGGGCGCGGGCTTGAACACTGAAGCTTTCTTT. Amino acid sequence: CASSHVGAGLNTEAFF.

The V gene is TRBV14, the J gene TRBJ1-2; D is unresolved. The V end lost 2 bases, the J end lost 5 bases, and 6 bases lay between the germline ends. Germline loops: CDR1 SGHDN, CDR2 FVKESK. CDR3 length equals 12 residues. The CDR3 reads CASSQSRYGYTF. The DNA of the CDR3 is TGTGCCAGCAGCCAAAGTCGGTATGGCTACACCTTC. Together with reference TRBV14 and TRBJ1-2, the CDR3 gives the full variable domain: EAGVTQFPSHSVIEKGQTVTLRCDPISGHDNLYWYRRVMGKEIKFLLHFVKESKQDESGMPNNRFLAERTGGTYSTLKVQPAELEDSGVYFCASSQSRYGYTFGSGTRLTVV.

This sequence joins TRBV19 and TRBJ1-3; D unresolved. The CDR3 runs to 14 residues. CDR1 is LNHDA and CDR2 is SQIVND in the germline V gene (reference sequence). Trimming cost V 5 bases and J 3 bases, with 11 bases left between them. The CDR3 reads CASSPTGRGNTIYF. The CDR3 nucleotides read TGTGCCAGTAGTCCGACGGGCCGTGGAAACACCATATATTTT.

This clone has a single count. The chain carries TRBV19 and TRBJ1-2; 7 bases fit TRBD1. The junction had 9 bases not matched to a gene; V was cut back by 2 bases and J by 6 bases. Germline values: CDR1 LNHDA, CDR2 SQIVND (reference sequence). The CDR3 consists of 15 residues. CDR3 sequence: CASSIPGTANNGYTF. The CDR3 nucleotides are TGTGCCAGTAGTATACCCGGGACAGCGAACAATGGCTACACCTTC.